The 21 T cell receptor beta chains presented below share a single source sample, sequenced in a study of T cell changes during pregnancy in multiple sclerosis (dated by TCRdb to the late 2010s). Libraries came from the immunoSEQ multiplex PCR assay. The table comes from immuneACCESS by way of TCRdb, which keeps in-frame sequences with V and J called. Part of the clones is missing from these tables; in studies checked, under half for an unresolved V gene and the rest for unknown reasons. The sample data list about 110,000 clones, and about 90% of these were observed just once. In total, the top ten clones hold 1.6% of the sample. The specimen comprised peripheral blood, sampled before pregnancy. The receptors here all came from a female donor with multiple sclerosis, enrolled in a pregnancy study.

This clone was found once. This rearrangement joins TRBV4-1 to TRBJ1-5; a possible D gene is TRBD1 (6 bases). The CDR3 contains 14 residues. Trimming shortened V by 0 bases and J by 6 bases, and 9 bases separated the two germline ends. Per the germline V gene, CDR1 is MGHRA and CDR2 is YSYEKL. The CDR3: CASSQDEGVQPQHF. The CDR3 region has the DNA TGCGCCAGCAGCCAAGATGAGGGGGTTCAGCCCCAGCATTTT.

The chain has TRBV27 and TRBJ2-3, with 8 positions matching TRBD2. V lost 5 bases and J lost 1; bases outside the gene matches: 8. The germline CDR1 and CDR2 sequences are MNHEY and SMNVEV (reference sequence). This CDR3 has 16 residues. The CDR3 region has the DNA TGTGCCAGCAGTCCCGAACCCGGGGGGGGCACAGATACGCAGTATTTT. It translates to CASSPEPGGGTDTQYF.

The rearrangement joins TRBV7-9 to TRBJ2-5; D is ambiguous. V shed 6 bases and J shed 3 bases, with 14 bases lying between them. The CDR3 covers 14 residues. CDR1 and CDR2 from the germline V gene are SEHNR and FQNEAQ (reference sequence). The CDR3 sequence is CASRSAFAEETQYF. CDR3 sequence (DNA): TGTGCCAGCAGATCCGCGTTCGCGGAAGAGACCCAGTACTTC.

This chain uses TRBV7-6 with TRBJ1-2; D unclear. In germline, CDR1 is SGHVS, CDR2 FNYEAQ. The CDR3 consists of 15 residues. V lost 0 bases and J lost 7, with 15 bases in between. CDR3 sequence (DNA): TGTGCCAGCAGCTTAGCGGTGGGAGAGGGTAGTGGCTACACCTTC. This translates into CASSLAVGEGSGYTF.

This chain joins TRBV6-1 and TRBJ1-1; the D is unclear. Trimming took off 3 bases at V and 1 base at J, with 12 bases between the two ends. The CDR3 is 15 amino acids. CDR1 is MNHNS and CDR2 is SASEGT in the germline V gene. The DNA for the CDR3 is TGTGCCAGCAGTGATTTCCGGTGGGCGAACACTGAAGCTTTCTTT. Amino acid sequence: CASSDFRWANTEAFF.

The chain links TRBV9 to TRBJ2-7; TRBD1 is a possible D gene (6 bases). This CDR3 is 14 amino acids long. Germline CDR1 and CDR2: SGDLS and YYNGEE. Trimming removed 4 bases from V and 0 bases from J, with 11 bases in between. The CDR3 DNA reads as TGTGCCAGCAGCTCCCGGGACATCTCCTACGAGCAGTACTTC. Amino acid sequence: CASSSRDISYEQYF.

The gene calls are TRBV19 and TRBJ1-5; no reliable D call. Trimming left V 9 bases short and J 6 bases short, with 15 bases between. From germline, CDR1 is LNHDA and CDR2 SQIVND (reference sequence). The length of the CDR3 is 13 residues. This CDR3 reads CASQSTIGQPQHF. The DNA of the CDR3 is TGTGCCAGCCAGTCGACTATTGGTCAGCCCCAGCATTTT.

The genes are TRBV19 and TRBJ2-5; 8 bases agree with TRBD2. With the DNA end fitting TRBJ2-7 better, the J assignment may be wrong. Looked up from germline, CDR1 is LNHDA and CDR2 is SQIVND (reference sequence). The CDR3 extends over 14 amino acids. The CDR3 loop reads CATKGLAEAREQYF. DNA of the CDR3: TGTGCCACCAAAGGACTAGCTGAGGCCCGCGAGCAGTACTTC.

The V call is TRBV11-3, the J call TRBJ1-1, with D perhaps matching TRBD1 (6 bases). The CDR3 spans 15 residues. Per the germline V gene, CDR1 is SGHNT and CDR2 is YENEEA. Trimming shortened V by 1 base and J by 1 base, and 10 bases separated the two germline ends. Here the CDR3 DNA reads TGTGCCAGCAGCTTAGGAGGGGGACAGAACACTGAAGCTTTCTTT. Its protein is CASSLGGGQNTEAFF.

The chain links TRBV28 to TRBJ1-1, with 7 bases fitting TRBD1. The CDR3 spans 13 residues. With V trimmed by 5 bases and J by 4 bases, 4 bases remained unmatched. The V gene's germline CDR1 is MDHEN and CDR2 SYDVKM. CDR3 sequence reads: CASSRQGATEAFF. The CDR3 DNA sequence: TGTGCCAGCAGTAGACAGGGAGCCACTGAAGCTTTCTTT.

This chain uses TRBV9 with TRBJ2-1; 9 positions agree with TRBD1. Germline V CDR1 and CDR2: SGDLS, YYNGEE. Unmatched junction bases numbered 11, after V lost 2 bases and J lost 2 bases. This CDR3 has 18 amino acids. The chain's CDR3 is CASSVLGQGVLAYNEQFF. DNA for the CDR3: TGTGCCAGCAGCGTCCTGGGACAGGGCGTTTTGGCCTACAATGAGCAGTTCTTC.

This clone appeared a few times. The chain uses TRBV14 and TRBJ2-7, with D perhaps matching TRBD1 (6 bases). CDR1 and CDR2 (germline): SGHDN, FVKESK. The CDR3 has 11 amino acids. Trimming removed 9 bases at V and 5 bases at J, with 11 bases between. The CDR3 region has the DNA TGTGCCAGTGGGACATCCCACGAGCAGTACTTC. Encoded protein: CASGTSHEQYF.

The chain links TRBV11-1 to TRBJ2-1; maybe TRBD1 (6 bases). V dropped 2 bases and J dropped 3 bases, with 11 bases sitting between them. CDR3 length: 15 amino acids. CDR1 and CDR2 (germline): SGHAT, FQDESV (reference sequence). CDR3 sequence (DNA): TGTGCCAGCAGCTTATCAGGGGTGAGCTACAATGAGCAGTTCTTC. Its protein is CASSLSGVSYNEQFF.

This clone was seen once. The chain employs TRBV28 and TRBJ2-1, with TRBD2 matching over 7 bases. With 3 bases clipped from V and 2 bases from J, the junction kept 7 bases outside the gene matches. CDR3 size: 16 residues. The germline V gene has CDR1 MDHEN and CDR2 SYDVKM. CDR3: CASSFSGTTPYNEQFF. CDR3 bases: TGTGCCAGCAGTTTCTCCGGGACTACGCCCTACAATGAGCAGTTCTTC.

The chain links TRBV7-3 to TRBJ1-4; D perhaps matches TRBD1 (5 bases). V was shortened by 5 bases and J by 7 bases, with 14 bases between the two germline ends. The CDR3 contains 14 residues. The V gene's germline CDR1 is SGHTA and CDR2 FQGTGA. CDR3: CASSPGGRVEKLFF. The CDR3 nucleotides read TGTGCCAGCAGCCCCGGTGGCAGGGTTGAAAAACTGTTTTTT.

This clone was seen just once. V and J are TRBV27 and TRBJ2-3, with 8 bases aligning to TRBD1. The CDR3 is 15 residues long. Trimming removed 1 base from V and 4 bases from J; junction bases left unmatched: 4. Germline V gives CDR1 MNHEY, CDR2 SMNVEV (reference sequence). The CDR3: CASSLLGQGADTQYF. DNA of the CDR3: TGTGCCAGCAGTTTATTAGGACAGGGCGCAGATACGCAGTATTTT.

This chain joins TRBV5-4 and TRBJ2-7; 8 bases fit TRBD2. The ends lost 8 bases at V and 5 bases at J; junction bases unmatched: 18. Per germline, CDR1 SGHNT and CDR2 YYREEE (reference sequence). This CDR3 has 16 residues. The CDR3 protein is CASAVSAGDFFHEQYF. The CDR3 coding sequence is TGTGCCAGTGCGGTCTCAGCGGGGGATTTTTTCCACGAGCAGTACTTC.

The rearrangement joins TRBV2 to TRBJ1-1; no firm D call. CDR3 length: 11 amino acids. The germline CDR1 and CDR2 sequences are SNHLY and FYNNEI. The V end was cut by 5 bases, the J end by 7 bases, with 8 bases between. For the CDR3, the DNA is TGTGCCAGCAGTCGAGGCCGTGAAGCTTTCTTT. It translates to CASSRGREAFF.

CDR3 protein: CASIRDSSNEKLFF. Here the CDR3 DNA reads TGTGCCAGCATTAGGGACAGTTCTAATGAAAAACTGTTTTTT. V usage is TRBV6-1 and J usage is TRBJ1-4, with TRBD1 identical over 7 bases. This CDR3 spans 14 amino acids. Germline V gene data show CDR1 as MNHNS and CDR2 as SASEGT. V lost 7 bases to trimming and J lost 3 bases; unmatched junction nucleotides: 5.

Points on this clone: Other nucleotide sequences in the sample specify the same CDR3. This sequence joins TRBV7-3 and TRBJ1-2; TRBD1 aligns across 8 bases. V was clipped by 5 bases and J by 3 bases; unmatched bases: 5. The CDR3 sequence is 14 residues long. Per the germline V gene, CDR1 is SGHTA and CDR2 is FQGTGA. The DNA of the CDR3 is TGTGCCAGCAGCCCTTCGGGACAGGACTATGGCTACACCTTC. This codes for CASSPSGQDYGYTF.

This chain uses TRBV6-5 with TRBJ2-5; a possible D gene is TRBD1 (5 bases). Germline lookup yields CDR1 MNHEY and CDR2 SVGAGI. The CDR3 is made up of 12 amino acids. V was shortened by 11 bases and J by 1 base, with 11 bases between the two germline ends. In DNA form, the CDR3 reads TGTGCCCTAAGGGGCAGCCAAGAGACCCAGTACTTC. Translation: CALRGSQETQYF.